This T cell receptor beta chain was recovered during a study of shared clonotypes between healthy human individuals (dated by TCRdb to the early 2020s). Notes on the research overall: Three men and a couple of women, aged 18 to 49 years, made up the cohort. Per donor, three plates each were used for CD4 naive and CD4 memory, two for CD8 naive, and one for CD8 memory. The study deeply sequenced blood TCR repertoires of five healthy adults to estimate repertoire size and the extent of clonotype sharing between individuals. Different laboratories and diverse techniques were used to prepare libraries and sequence TCR repertoires, to increase sequencing depth and limit assay-specific biases. Leukapheresis yielded between about 0.85 and 9.5 billion PBMCs per donor. The paper as a whole reports these results and caveats: Roughly 5.2% of naive CD4, 3.5% of naive CD8, 2.3% of memory CD4, and 0.4% of memory CD8 clonotypes were shared across several donors. Even with the large sequencing depth, rarefaction of the sorted-subset datasets indicated that sequencing was incomplete. Pairwise subsampling led to the expectation that sequencing depth would affect the degree of clonotype sharing among donors. Because the study included only a small number of donors, the genetic and exposure-history diversity represented was limited. Higher generation probabilities were observed for clonotypes shared by all four sorted-subset donors than for non-shared clonotypes. Naive subsets generally had larger estimated clonotype richness than memory subsets did. Sampling was limited to blood, and TCR repertoires in tissue likely differ from TCR repertoires in blood.

The donors were healthy, HIV-negative adults with no recently reported acute infections or vaccinations. All donors were Caucasian adults living in Nashville, Tennessee, USA. CD4+ T cells were enriched through magnetic negative selection, after which naive cells were positively selected on CD45RA and the remaining negative fraction served as the memory subset. Blood was obtained by leukapheresis, after which PBMCs were separated by Ficoll-Histopaque density gradient centrifugation and cryopreserved in liquid nitrogen vapor phase. Purity and quantity of every magnetically sorted T cell population were checked by analytical flow cytometry. From each sorted fraction, genomic DNA was isolated and quantified by UV absorbance on a Nanodrop 2000c. As regards this clone: This clone's antigen is unknown. This could be a read error, since a much larger clone is one nucleotide away.

Using the deep immunoSEQ assay, multiplex PCR amplified TCR CDR3 regions from genomic DNA. Extracted genomic DNA from each cell subset was spread evenly across all wells of several immunoSEQ 96-well plates, with each plate serving as a replicate. Each replicate PCR for sorted subsets received about 180 ng genomic DNA, equal to about 30,000 T cell genomes. Purified libraries were measured with a Qubit 3.0 fluorometer, size-checked on a Bioanalyzer 2100, and measured again with the KAPA Library Quantification kit. Every immunoSEQ 96-well plate was sequenced on a separate single-read 150-cycle Illumina NextSeq 550 flow cell. From the authors' description of their analysis: Because only junctional sequences without quality scores were contained in the immunoSEQ output, filtering matching that applied to full-length reads could not be performed. To assign V/J genes and CDR3, sequences were annotated using PyIR, a Python wrapper for IgBLAST v1.9, with IMGT germline references. Reads with weak V/J assignments (E-value above 1e-6), missing CDR3, stop codons, out-of-frame junctions, or ambiguous translated residues were removed. V3J clonotypes were defined by identical inferred V gene, J gene, and CDR3 amino acid sequence. The percentage overlap between two repertoires was calculated by dividing the number of shared unique clonotypes by the size of the smaller repertoire. RTK rarefaction, the Chao1 estimator, and Recon v2.1 estimates of unobserved clonotypes were used to assess repertoire richness. For all TCRbeta clonotypes obtained by the gDNA method from a few donors, generation probabilities were computed with OLGA. TCRdb took this table from immuneACCESS and kept in-frame rearrangements with V and J called. Such tables lack part of the clones; where checked against another copy, unresolved V genes explain under half of the gap, and the rest is unexplained. The DNA was the basis for D and trimming; V, J and clone size are from that table. The sample has about 2 million clones on record, 90% to 95% of them singletons. The ten largest clones add up to more than 0.1% of the sample.

The CDR3 sequence holds 13 residues, the cysteine and phenylalanine included. The only DNA kept is the CDR3, 39 bases in frame from the first base. V sheds 5 bases and J sheds 1 base, leaving 11 bases between their ends. From a lookup of the germline V gene (reference sequence), CDR1 and CDR2 are GTSNPN and SVGIG. The chain employs TRBV30 and TRBJ1-1; the D segment cannot be called with confidence. This clonotype was sampled from a man younger than 35 in good health. The sample comprised naive CD4+ T cells sorted from blood. In light of the paper, this sample's cell subset or site label describes: CD45RA+ positively selected. For the CDR3, the sequence is CAWGRVQNTEAFF. The DNA sequence reads TGTGCCTGGGGAAGGGTACAGAACACTGAAGCTTTCTTT.